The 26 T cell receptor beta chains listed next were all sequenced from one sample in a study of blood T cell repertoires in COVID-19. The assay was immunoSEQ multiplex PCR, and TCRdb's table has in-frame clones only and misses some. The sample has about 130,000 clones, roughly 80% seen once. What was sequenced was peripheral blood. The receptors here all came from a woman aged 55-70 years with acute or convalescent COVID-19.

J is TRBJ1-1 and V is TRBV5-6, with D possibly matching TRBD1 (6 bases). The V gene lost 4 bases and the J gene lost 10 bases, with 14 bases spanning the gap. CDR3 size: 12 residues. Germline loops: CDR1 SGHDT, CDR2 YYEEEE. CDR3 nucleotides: TGTGCCAGCAGCCAAGGGGGTATCGTAGCTTTCTTT. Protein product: CASSQGGIVAFF. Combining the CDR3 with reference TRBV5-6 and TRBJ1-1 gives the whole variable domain DAGVTQSPTHLIKTRGQQVTLRCSPKSGHDTVSWYQQALGQGPQFIFQYYEEEERQRGNFPDRFSGHQFPNYSSELNVNALLLGDSALYLCASSQGGIVAFFGQGTRLTVV.

The CDR3 protein is CASRDDPGYLGEAFF. CDR3 sequence (DNA): TGCGCCAGCAGAGACGATCCAGGGTACCTAGGTGAAGCTTTCTTT. The rearrangement joins TRBV5-1 to TRBJ1-1; a weak D match, TRBD1 (5 bases). V gave up 5 bases and J gave up 7 bases, with 21 bases separating them. The CDR3 covers 15 residues. Looked up from germline, CDR1 is SGHRS and CDR2 is YFSETQ.

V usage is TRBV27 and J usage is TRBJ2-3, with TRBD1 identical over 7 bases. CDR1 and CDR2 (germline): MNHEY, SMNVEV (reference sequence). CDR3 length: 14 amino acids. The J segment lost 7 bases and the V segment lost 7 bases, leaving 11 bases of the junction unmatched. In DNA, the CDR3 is TGTGCCAGCACTCCGGGGACAGAAGCGTATACGCAGTATTTT. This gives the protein CASTPGTEAYTQYF.

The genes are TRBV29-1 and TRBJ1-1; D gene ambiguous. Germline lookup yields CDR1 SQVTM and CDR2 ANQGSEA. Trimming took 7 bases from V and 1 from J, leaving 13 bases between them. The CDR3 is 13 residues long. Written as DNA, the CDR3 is TGCAGCGCCCGAGCGGAAGGGAACACTGAAGCTTTCTTT. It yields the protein CSARAEGNTEAFF.

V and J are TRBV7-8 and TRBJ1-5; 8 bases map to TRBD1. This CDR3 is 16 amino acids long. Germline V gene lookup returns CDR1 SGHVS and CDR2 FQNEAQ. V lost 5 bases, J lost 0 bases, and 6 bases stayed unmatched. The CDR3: CASSPRQGASNQPQHF. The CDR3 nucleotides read TGTGCCAGCAGCCCTCGTCAGGGGGCTAGCAATCAGCCCCAGCATTTT.

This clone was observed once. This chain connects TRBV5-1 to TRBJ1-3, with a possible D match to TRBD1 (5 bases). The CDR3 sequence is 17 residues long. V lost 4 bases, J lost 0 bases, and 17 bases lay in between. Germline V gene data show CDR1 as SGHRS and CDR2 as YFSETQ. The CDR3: CASSQIGGANSGNTIYF. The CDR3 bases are TGCGCCAGCAGCCAGATTGGAGGGGCAAACTCTGGAAACACCATATATTTT.

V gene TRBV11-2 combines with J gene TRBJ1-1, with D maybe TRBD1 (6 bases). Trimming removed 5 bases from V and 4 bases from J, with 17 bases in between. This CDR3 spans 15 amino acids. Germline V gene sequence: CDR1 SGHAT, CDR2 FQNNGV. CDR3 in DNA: TGTGCCAGCAGCCCCTCTAGACAGGCAACCACTGAAGCTTTCTTT. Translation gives CASSPSRQATTEAFF.

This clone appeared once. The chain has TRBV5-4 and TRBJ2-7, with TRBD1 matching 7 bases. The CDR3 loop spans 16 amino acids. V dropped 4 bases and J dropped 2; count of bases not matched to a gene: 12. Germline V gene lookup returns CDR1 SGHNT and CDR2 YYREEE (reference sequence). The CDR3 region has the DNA TGTGCCAGCAGCCCCTCTGGCCGGGACAGACCCTACGAGCAGTACTTC. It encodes CASSPSGRDRPYEQYF. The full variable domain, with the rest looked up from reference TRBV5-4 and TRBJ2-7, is ETGVTQSPTHLIKTRGQQVTLRCSSQSGHNTVSWYQQALGQGPQFIFQYYREEENGRGNFPPRFSGLQFPNYSSELNVNALELDDSALYLCASSPSGRDRPYEQYFGPGTRLTVT.

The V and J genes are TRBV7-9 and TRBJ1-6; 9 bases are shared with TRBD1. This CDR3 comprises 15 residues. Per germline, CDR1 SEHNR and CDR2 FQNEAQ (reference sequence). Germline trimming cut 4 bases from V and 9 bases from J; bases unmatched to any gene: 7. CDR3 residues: CASSSWTGDGSPLHF. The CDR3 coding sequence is TGTGCCAGCAGCTCCTGGACAGGGGACGGTTCACCCCTCCACTTT.

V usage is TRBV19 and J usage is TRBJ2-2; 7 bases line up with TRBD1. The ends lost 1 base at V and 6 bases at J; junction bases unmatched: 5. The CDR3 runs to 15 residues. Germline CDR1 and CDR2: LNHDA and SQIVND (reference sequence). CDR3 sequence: CASSIGAGGAGELFF. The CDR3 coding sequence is TGTGCCAGTAGTATAGGGGCAGGGGGAGCCGGGGAGCTGTTTTTT.

CDR3 DNA: TGTGCCAGCCGGTCCAGGGGCTCGGGCACTGAAGCTTTCTTT. Residues: CASRSRGSGTEAFF. The chain has TRBV6-5 and TRBJ1-1; D might be TRBD1 (6 bases). Germline lookup yields CDR1 MNHEY and CDR2 SVGAGI. Trimming removed 8 bases at V and 4 bases at J, with 17 bases between. The CDR3 loop spans 14 amino acids.

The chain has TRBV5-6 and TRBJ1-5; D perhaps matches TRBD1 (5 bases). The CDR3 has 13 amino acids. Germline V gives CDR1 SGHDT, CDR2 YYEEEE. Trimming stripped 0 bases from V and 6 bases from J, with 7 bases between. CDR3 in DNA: TGTGCCAGCAGCTTGGGGGGGGGTCAGCCCCAGCATTTT. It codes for CASSLGGGQPQHF.

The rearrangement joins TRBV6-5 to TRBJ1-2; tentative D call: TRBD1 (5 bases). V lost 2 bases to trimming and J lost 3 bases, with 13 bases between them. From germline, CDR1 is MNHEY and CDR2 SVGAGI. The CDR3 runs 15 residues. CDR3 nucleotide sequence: TGTGCCAGCAGTTACGAGGAGCGGGGCCACTATGGCTACACCTTC. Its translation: CASSYEERGHYGYTF.

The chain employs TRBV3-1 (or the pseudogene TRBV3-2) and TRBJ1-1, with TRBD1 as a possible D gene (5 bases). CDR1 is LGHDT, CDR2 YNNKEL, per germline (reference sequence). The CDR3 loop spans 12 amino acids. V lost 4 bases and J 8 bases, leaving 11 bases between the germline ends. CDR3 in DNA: TGTGCCAGCAGCCTAGGCAGGGTGGAAGCTTTCTTT. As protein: CASSLGRVEAFF.

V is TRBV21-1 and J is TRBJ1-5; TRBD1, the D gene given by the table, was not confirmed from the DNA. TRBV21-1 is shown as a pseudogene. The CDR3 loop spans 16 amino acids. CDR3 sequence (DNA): TGTGCCAGCGATCCCCAGAGGACAGGGGGCAATCAGCCCCAGCATTTT. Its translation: CASDPQRTGGNQPQHF.

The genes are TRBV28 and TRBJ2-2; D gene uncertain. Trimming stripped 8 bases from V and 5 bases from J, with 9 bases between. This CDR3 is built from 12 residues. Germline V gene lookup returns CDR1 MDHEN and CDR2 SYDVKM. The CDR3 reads CASVSDTGELFF. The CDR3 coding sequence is TGTGCCAGCGTAAGCGATACCGGGGAGCTGTTTTTT.

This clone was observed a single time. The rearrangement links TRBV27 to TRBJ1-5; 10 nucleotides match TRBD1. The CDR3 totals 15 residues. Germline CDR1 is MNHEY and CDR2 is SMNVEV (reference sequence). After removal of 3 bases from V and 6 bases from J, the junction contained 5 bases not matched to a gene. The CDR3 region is CASSFQGTGVQPQHF. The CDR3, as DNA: TGTGCCAGCAGTTTTCAGGGGACAGGGGTTCAGCCCCAGCATTTT.

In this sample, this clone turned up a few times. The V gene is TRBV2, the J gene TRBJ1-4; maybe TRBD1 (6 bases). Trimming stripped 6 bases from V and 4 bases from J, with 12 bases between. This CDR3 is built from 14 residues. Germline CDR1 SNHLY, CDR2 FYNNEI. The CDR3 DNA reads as TGTGCCAGCAGGCAGGGGCTGGGTAATGAAAAACTGTTTTTT. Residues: CASRQGLGNEKLFF.

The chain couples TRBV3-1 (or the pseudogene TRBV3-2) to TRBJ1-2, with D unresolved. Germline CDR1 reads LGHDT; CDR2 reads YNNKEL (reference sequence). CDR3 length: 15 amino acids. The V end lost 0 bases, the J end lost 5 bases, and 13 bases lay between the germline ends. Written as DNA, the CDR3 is TGTGCCAGCAGCCAAGATCTAGTAACTCCGTATGGCTACACCTTC. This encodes CASSQDLVTPYGYTF.

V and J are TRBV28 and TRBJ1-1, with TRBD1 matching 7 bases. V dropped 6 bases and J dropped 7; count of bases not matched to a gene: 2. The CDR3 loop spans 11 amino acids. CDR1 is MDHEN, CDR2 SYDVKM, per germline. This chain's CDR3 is CASSDRVEAFF. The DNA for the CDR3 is TGTGCCAGCAGCGACAGGGTTGAAGCTTTCTTT.

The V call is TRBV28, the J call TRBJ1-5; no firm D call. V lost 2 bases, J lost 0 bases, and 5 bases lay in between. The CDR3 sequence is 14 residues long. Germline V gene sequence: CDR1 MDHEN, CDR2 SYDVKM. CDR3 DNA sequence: TGTGCCAGCAGTTTAACATATAGCAATCAGCCCCAGCATTTT. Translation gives CASSLTYSNQPQHF.

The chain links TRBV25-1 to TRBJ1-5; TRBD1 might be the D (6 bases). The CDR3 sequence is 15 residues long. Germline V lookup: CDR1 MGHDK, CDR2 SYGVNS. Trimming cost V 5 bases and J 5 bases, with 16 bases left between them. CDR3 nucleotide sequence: TGTGCCAGCAGTCCCCTGGGGGGGGCTCATCAGCCCCAGCATTTT. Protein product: CASSPLGGAHQPQHF.

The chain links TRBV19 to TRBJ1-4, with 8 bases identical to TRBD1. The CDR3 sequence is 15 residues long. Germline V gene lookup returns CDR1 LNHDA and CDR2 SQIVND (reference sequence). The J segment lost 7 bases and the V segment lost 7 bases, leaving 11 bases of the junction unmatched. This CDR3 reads CASNGGQAGGEKLFF. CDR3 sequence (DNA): TGTGCCAGTAACGGGGGACAGGCCGGGGGTGAAAAACTGTTTTTT.

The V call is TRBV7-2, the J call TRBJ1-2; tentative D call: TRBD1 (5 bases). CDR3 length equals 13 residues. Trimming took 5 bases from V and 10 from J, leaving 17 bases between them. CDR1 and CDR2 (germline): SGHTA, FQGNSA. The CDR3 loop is CASSAGTMQFYTF. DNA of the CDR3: TGTGCCAGCAGCGCGGGGACCATGCAATTCTACACCTTC.

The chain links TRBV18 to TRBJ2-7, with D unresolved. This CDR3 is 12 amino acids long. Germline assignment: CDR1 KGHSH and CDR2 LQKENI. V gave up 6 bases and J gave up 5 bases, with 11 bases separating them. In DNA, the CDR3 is TGTGCCAGCTCGGCTGTTTTGGACGAGCAGTACTTC. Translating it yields CASSAVLDEQYF.

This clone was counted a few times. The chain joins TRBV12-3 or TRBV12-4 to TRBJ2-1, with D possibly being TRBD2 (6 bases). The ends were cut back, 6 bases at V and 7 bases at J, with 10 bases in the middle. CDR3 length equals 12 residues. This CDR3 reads CASSGAGNEQFF. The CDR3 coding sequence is TGTGCCAGCAGCGGGGCGGGGAATGAGCAGTTCTTC.